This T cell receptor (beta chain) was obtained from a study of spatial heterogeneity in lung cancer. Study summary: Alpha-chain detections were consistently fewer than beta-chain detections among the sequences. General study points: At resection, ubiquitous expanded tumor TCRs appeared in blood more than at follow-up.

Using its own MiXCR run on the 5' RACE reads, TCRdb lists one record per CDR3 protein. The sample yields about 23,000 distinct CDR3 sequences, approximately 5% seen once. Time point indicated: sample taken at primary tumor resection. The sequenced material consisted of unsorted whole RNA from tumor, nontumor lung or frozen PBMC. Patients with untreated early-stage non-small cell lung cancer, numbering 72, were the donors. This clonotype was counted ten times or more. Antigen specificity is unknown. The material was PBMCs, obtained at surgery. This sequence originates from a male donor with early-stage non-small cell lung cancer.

CDR3 sequence (DNA): TGTGCCAGCAGGCAACCTAATTCACCCCTCCACTTT. Encoded protein: CASRQPNSPLHF. The rearrangement uses TRBV12-3 or TRBV12-4 and TRBJ1-6; no clear D gene. The CDR3 contains 12 residues. The germline V and J ends were trimmed by 6 bases and 6 bases, with 6 bases remaining between them.